This T cell receptor (beta chain) was sequenced during a study of blood T cell repertoires in COVID-19. The overall study: COVID-19 samples, acute and convalescent, were from the United States, Italy and Spain. T cells, B-cell-depleted T cells, or PBMCs supplied cDNA or gDNA.

The data were produced by immunoSEQ multiplex PCR, yet TCRdb's version contains in-frame clones alone and is incomplete. Counted here are some 170,000 clones, more than 80% occurring once; the ten biggest clones make up around 6.2%. The study counted Cohort 3 donors as recovered given two negative PCRs, clearance, or symptom resolution. The CDR3 spans 13 residues. Trimming removed 8 bases from V and 0 bases from J, with 7 bases in between. CDR1 is MNHEY and CDR2 is SVGAGI in the germline V gene. The origin of this receptor is a man in his forties or fifties who had recovered from COVID-19. The J gene is TRBJ2-2, the V gene TRBV6-5, with no clear D. Sequenced input: PBMCs or T cells enriched from blood (not recorded which). For the CDR3, the DNA is TGTGCCAGCCGAGATCCGAACACCGGGGAGCTGTTTTTT. Translation gives CASRDPNTGELFF.